This paragraph reports one T cell receptor beta chain. Its antigen is still unknown. CDR1 is KGHSH, CDR2 LQKENI, per germline. The CDR3 runs to 16 residues. The ends were cut back, 6 bases at V and 5 bases at J, with 20 bases in the middle. Sequencing used immunoSEQ multiplex PCR; TCRdb keeps in-frame clones, though not all of them. The sample holds approximately 420,000 clones, about nine tenths seen once. The treatment: approximately 18 received Ad26.COV2.S at low or high dose, single or two shots; several received placebo; per-sample allocation not given. It was on day 63 after the first vaccine or placebo injection that samples were taken. This specimen belongs to a study of Ad26.COV2.S vaccination and SARS-CoV-2 variants. General observations from the study: For non-spike TCRs, breadth in vaccine recipients resembled that in placebo recipients.

The chain has TRBV18 and TRBJ1-5; D possibly corresponds to TRBD1 (6 bases). The source is a person aged 18-65 years who received the Ad26.COV2.S COVID-19 vaccine or a placebo. Sequenced material: peripheral blood, taken in a trial of Ad26.COV2.S vaccine versus placebo. The CDR3 DNA reads TGTGCCAGCTCCGGAGGGACATCCCGGAGGGATCAGCCCCAGCATTTT. It yields the protein CASSGGTSRRDQPQHF.